The entry below describes one T cell receptor (beta chain). CDR1 and CDR2 (germline): SGHTS, YDEGEE. V was shortened by 4 bases and J by 9 bases, with 8 bases between the two germline ends. The CDR3 totals 10 residues. Participant-reported clinical history was the basis for cohort assignment. The sample originates from a study of blood T cell repertoires in COVID-19. Across the whole study: PBMCs, B-cell-depleted T cells, or T cells were the source of the cDNA or gDNA that made up the material.

Authors' data handling: Counts of nucleated cells, estimated from reference gene primer amplification, were obtained. Clones were sequenced by immunoSEQ multiplex PCR, and TCRdb holds only the in-frame ones, with some missing. V, J and clone size reflect that table, while D and trimming were determined from the DNA. The sample yields hundreds of thousands of clones, about 82% seen once. The V and J genes are TRBV5-8 and TRBJ2-7; D is undetermined. The sample taken for sequencing was PBMCs or T cells enriched from blood (not recorded which). The sequence derives from a woman between 50 and 59 years old who had recovered from COVID-19. The CDR3 loop reads CASSIVGQYF. The CDR3 DNA follows: TGTGCCAGCAGCATAGTCGGGCAGTACTTC.